A single sample is the source of the 4 T cell receptor beta chains below, sequenced in a study of blood T cell repertoires in COVID-19. Using immunoSEQ multiplex PCR, the repertoire was profiled, and TCRdb retains in-frame clones only, with some absent. The data contain 250,000 or so clones, roughly 88% of them seen just once; the ten biggest clones take up roughly 6%. Sequencing was performed on peripheral blood. These receptors all stem from a woman in her thirties with COVID-19, enrolled during active disease.

About this clone itself: Its ends do not fully match the called genes, so a read error is possible. V and J are TRBV4-1 and TRBJ2-1, with D possibly being TRBD2 (5 bases). The germline CDR1 and CDR2 sequences are MGHRA and YSYEKL. CDR3 size: 15 residues. The CDR3 protein is CASSQDESPGTSRIF. CDR3 bases: TGCGCCAGCAGCCAAGATGAAAGTCCTGGTACTAGTAGGATCTTC.

Regarding this clone: Germline and junction disagree at one end, which may indicate a read error. The chain has TRBV7-7 and TRBJ2-2; 11 nucleotides agree with TRBD2. From germline, CDR1 is SSHAT and CDR2 FNYEAQ (reference sequence). The CDR3 covers 16 residues. The CDR3: CASSPLTSGEGGELFF. The DNA for the CDR3 is TGTGCTAGCAGCCCCCTGACTAGCGGGGAGGGCGGGGAGCTGTTTTTT.

V usage is TRBV7-2 and J usage is TRBJ2-1; 10 bases line up with TRBD2. Unmatched junction bases numbered 3, after V lost 0 bases and J lost 4 bases. CDR1 SGHTA and CDR2 FQGNSA come from the germline V gene. This CDR3 region has 16 residues. The CDR3 nucleotides read TGTGCCAGCAGCTTAGCGCAAGCGGGGGGGTACAATGAGCAGTTCTTC. Amino acids: CASSLAQAGGYNEQFF.

The genes are TRBV5-8 and TRBJ2-3, with 9 bases aligning to TRBD1. The junction had 7 bases not matched to a gene; V was cut back by 2 bases and J by 3 bases. CDR1 SGHTS and CDR2 YDEGEE come from the germline V gene. The CDR3 is 16 amino acids. The CDR3 sequence: CASSFHRDRVTDTQYF. CDR3 DNA sequence: TGTGCCAGCAGCTTTCACCGGGACAGGGTGACAGATACGCAGTATTTT.